This T cell receptor beta chain was captured by sequencing in a study of T cell repertoires in cytomegalovirus infection. For the study at large: Matching HLA type, along with CMV infection, was indicated by public TCR beta signatures. Study outcomes and limitations: Summed frequency of public TCR beta families distinguished CMV carriers with the relevant HLA.

Regarding this clonotype: As yet, its antigen is unknown.

Per germline, CDR1 SQVTM and CDR2 ANQGSEA. V was clipped by 5 bases and J by 1 base; unmatched bases: 5. This CDR3 contains 14 residues. Each CDR3 protein is one row after TCRdb ran MiXCR on the reads. The sample consists of hundreds of thousands of distinct CDR3 sequences, roughly 16% of them appearing once. This clonotype was sampled from a human donor in good health (CMV status not recorded). Some clones in this sample may be carry-over from other donors' samples. The chain joins TRBV29-1 to TRBJ2-7; 10 bases fit TRBD1. The sequenced sample consisted of PBMCs. CDR3 loop: CSVWDRGQSYEQYF. CDR3 DNA: TGCAGCGTTTGGGACAGGGGTCAATCCTACGAGCAGTACTTC.